This T cell receptor beta chain is from a study of cytomegalovirus exposure and HLA in healthy donors. Overall study: Roughly 77 million unique TCRs from HLA-typed donors made up an early data release.

Study observations and caveats: Segments of the TCR beta V type were, in most cases, productive about 87% or about 30% of the time in an earlier analysis.

Participants comprised healthy donors of bone marrow. This clone was recorded only once. Antigen unknown. This CDR3 has 11 residues. The V gene's germline CDR1 is MNHNS and CDR2 SASEGT. The V gene lost 9 bases and the J gene lost 9 bases, with 11 bases spanning the gap. Vbeta (60) and Jbeta (13) primers were used in the PCR. Original analysis: The authors later counted 65 million to 80 million unique TCR beta chains, approximately 12 million of them shared. Generated by immunoSEQ multiplex PCR, the TCRdb table keeps only in-frame clones and is missing some. V, J and clone size were drawn from that table, and D and trimming were deduced from the DNA. The data show 80,000 to 100,000 clones, approximately 83% seen once.

This sequence was found in a female donor in good health and CMV-seropositive. Sequencing used PBMCs. The rearrangement uses TRBV6-1 and TRBJ1-4, with no clear D. DNA for the CDR3: TGTGCCAGTGGGCCCCCTCAAAAACTGTTTTTT. Residues: CASGPPQKLFF.